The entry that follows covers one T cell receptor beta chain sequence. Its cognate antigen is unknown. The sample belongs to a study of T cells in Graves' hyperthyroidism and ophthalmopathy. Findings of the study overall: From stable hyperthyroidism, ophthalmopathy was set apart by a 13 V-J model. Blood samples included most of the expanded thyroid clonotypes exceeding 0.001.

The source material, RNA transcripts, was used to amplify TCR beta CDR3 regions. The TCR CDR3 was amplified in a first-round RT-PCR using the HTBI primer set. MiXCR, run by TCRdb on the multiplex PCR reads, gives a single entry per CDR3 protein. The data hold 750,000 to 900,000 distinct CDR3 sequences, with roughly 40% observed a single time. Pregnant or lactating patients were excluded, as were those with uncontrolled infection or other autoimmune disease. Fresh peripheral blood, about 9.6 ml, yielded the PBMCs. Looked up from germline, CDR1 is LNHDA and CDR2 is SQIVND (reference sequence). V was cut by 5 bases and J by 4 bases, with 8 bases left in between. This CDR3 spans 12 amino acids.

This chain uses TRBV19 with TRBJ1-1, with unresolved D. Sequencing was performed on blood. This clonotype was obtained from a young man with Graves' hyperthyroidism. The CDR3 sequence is CASSQRTTEAFF. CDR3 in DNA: TGTGCCAGTAGTCAACGGACCACTGAAGCTTTCTTT.